Reported below is one T cell receptor beta chain. What it binds is not known. The template was RNA from unsorted bulk tissue. The CDR3 has 14 residues. The V end lost 9 bases, the J end lost 6 bases, and 17 bases lay between the germline ends. CDR1 is PRHDT and CDR2 is FYEKMQ in the germline V gene (reference sequence). These data belong to a study of tumor and adjacent non-tumor tissue in lung cancer. Turning to the study itself: Some 3.9 million productive TCRbeta reads were obtained per sample on average. Whole-study results and caveats: Tumor TCR diversity, when higher, was linked to shorter survival.

Three rounds of nested PCR, following a modified ARM-PCR protocol, produced the TCRbeta library. MiXCR was run by TCRdb on the multiplex PCR reads, yielding one entry per CDR3 protein. Here the sample spans over 85,000 distinct CDR3 sequences, approximately 80% being singletons. The receptor was derived from a man aged 70 or older with non-small cell lung cancer. This chain joins TRBV13 and TRBJ2-2; D gene ambiguous. Input material: lung tumor tissue. The CDR3 spells CASSLTGTSGELFF. Written as DNA, the CDR3 is TGTGCCAGTAGTCTAACCGGTACATCCGGGGAGCTGTTTTTT.